Listed below are T cell receptor beta chains from one sample, sequenced in a study of cytomegalovirus exposure and HLA in healthy donors. TCRdb's table, derived via immunoSEQ multiplex PCR, lists solely in-frame clones and lacks some. The sample holds approximately 150,000 clones; 70% to 80% are singletons and the top ten take 1.3%. The sequencing sample was made of PBMCs. The source is a man aged 25-45 years in good health and CMV-seronegative. Each CDR3 is given with its conserved first and last residue. D genes are given only for firm matches. Rows may omit the clone size; those that give it use once, few, many or a size class.

j_gene | d_gene | abundance | v_gene | CDR3aa | CDR3nt
TRBJ2-1 | - | - | TRBV4-3 | CASSQETRRPYNEQFF | TGCGCCAGCAGCCAAGAAACCCGGAGGCCCTACAATGAGCAGTTCTTC
TRBJ2-5 | - | - | TRBV7-6 | CASSLGQGITETQYF | TGTGCCAGCAGCTTAGGCCAGGGAATTACAGAGACCCAGTACTTC
TRBJ2-5 | - | - | TRBV4-1 | CASSQGESSGTQYF | TGCGCCAGCAGCCAAGGGGAGTCTTCGGGGACCCAGTACTTC
TRBJ1-2 | TRBD1 | - | TRBV19 | CASKLSHLVQGYGYTF | TGTGCCAGCAAGTTATCCCACCTCGTACAGGGGTACGGCTACACCTTC
TRBJ2-1 | - | - | TRBV7-2 | CASSAGGSSYNEQFF | TGTGCCAGCAGCGCCGGGGGAAGCTCCTACAATGAGCAGTTCTTC
TRBJ2-7 | - | once | TRBV19 | CASSIVVSDYEQYF | TGTGCCAGTAGTATAGTCGTCAGCGACTACGAGCAGTACTTC
TRBJ2-1 | TRBD2 | - | TRBV11-2 | CASSLTGRSGGHNEQFF | TGTGCCAGCAGCTTAACCGGAAGGAGCGGGGGACACAATGAGCAGTTCTTC
TRBJ2-7 | TRBD2 | - | TRBV7-3 | CASSLTPGGTEQYF | TGTGCCAGCAGCTTAACTCCGGGAGGGACCGAGCAGTACTTC
TRBJ2-2 | - | - | TRBV10-1 | CASSPAEGGNTGELFF | TGCGCCAGCAGTCCCGCGGAGGGAGGAAACACCGGGGAGCTGTTTTTT
TRBJ1-6 | TRBD1 | few | TRBV15 | CATNRDSNSPLHF | TGTGCCACCAACCGGGACAGTAATTCACCCCTCCACTTT
TRBJ1-2 | - | - | TRBV9 | CASSRDSNYGYTF | TGTGCCAGCAGCCGGGACTCTAACTATGGCTACACCTTC
TRBJ1-5 | TRBD1 | - | TRBV28 | CASSLSGGSNQPQHF | TGTGCCAGCAGTTTGTCAGGGGGTAGCAATCAGCCCCAGCATTTT
TRBJ2-2 | - | once | TRBV7-3 | CASSLNHLAGNTGELFF | TGTGCCAGCAGCTTAAATCACCTAGCCGGAAACACCGGGGAGCTGTTTTTT
TRBJ1-1 | TRBD1 | - | TRBV2 | CASRDRALPNTEAFF | TGTGCCAGCAGAGACAGGGCCCTACCGAACACTGAAGCTTTCTTT
TRBJ2-5 | TRBD2 | - | TRBV11-1 | CASTPGLQETQYF | TGTGCCAGCACCCCGGGACTACAAGAGACCCAGTACTTC
TRBJ2-1 | - | - | TRBV10-3 | CAIRNREEQFF | TGTGCCATCAGGAATCGGGAAGAGCAGTTCTTC
TRBJ2-1 | - | - | TRBV4-1 | CASSQDPGIYTNEQFF | TGCGCCAGCAGCCAAGATCCAGGGATCTACACCAATGAGCAGTTCTTC
TRBJ1-5 | - | few | TRBV2 | CASQTGYSNQPQHF | TGTGCCAGCCAGACGGGATATAGCAATCAGCCCCAGCATTTT
TRBJ2-7 | TRBD2 | - | TRBV2 | CASTTPGGVYEQYF | TGTGCCAGCACCACCCCTGGGGGGGTCTACGAGCAGTACTTC
TRBJ2-7 | TRBD1 | - | TRBV27 | CASSSRTGTVYEQYF | TGTGCCAGCAGTTCTAGGACAGGGACAGTTTACGAGCAGTACTTC
TRBJ2-7 | TRBD1 | - | TRBV5-4 | CASSLATGADYEQYF | TGTGCCAGCAGCTTGGCGACAGGGGCTGACTACGAGCAGTACTTC
TRBJ2-7 | - | - | TRBV4-1 | CASSPQGGYEQYF | TGCGCCAGCAGCCCCCAGGGGGGCTACGAGCAGTACTTC
TRBJ1-2 | - | few | TRBV7-8 | CASSLGNGGNGYTF | TGTGCCAGCAGCTTAGGGAATGGGGGGAATGGCTACACCTTC
TRBJ1-2 | TRBD1 | - | TRBV30 | CAWTRDRESIYTF | TGTGCCTGGACTCGGGACAGGGAATCAATTTACACCTTC
TRBJ1-1 | - | - | TRBV11-1 | CASSSRGGAFF | TGTGCCAGCAGCTCCCGCGGGGGGGCTTTCTTT
TRBJ2-4 | TRBD1 | - | TRBV6-5 | CASSRDRGYIQYF | TGTGCCAGCAGCCGGGACAGGGGATACATTCAGTACTTC
TRBJ2-3 | - | - | TRBV10-3 | CALRGQSTDTQYF | TGTGCCCTCCGAGGACAGAGCACAGATACGCAGTATTTT
TRBJ1-5 | - | - | TRBV7-2 | CASSVTATNQPQHF | TGTGCCAGCAGCGTCACAGCTACCAATCAGCCCCAGCATTTT
TRBJ2-1 | - | once | TRBV28 | CASSFYLQGNEQFF | TGTGCCAGCAGTTTCTACTTACAGGGAAATGAGCAGTTCTTC
TRBJ2-7 | - | - | TRBV30 | CAWTGAYEQYF | TGTGCCTGGACAGGGGCATACGAGCAGTACTTC
TRBJ2-3 | TRBD1 | - | TRBV2 | CASSGQGAGDTQYF | TGTGCCAGCAGTGGGCAGGGGGCCGGAGATACGCAGTATTTT
TRBJ1-3 | - | once | TRBV27 | CASSPGTITGNTIYF | TGTGCCAGCAGTCCCGGGACAATCACTGGAAACACCATATATTTT
TRBJ2-2 | TRBD1 | once | TRBV5-1 | CASSATGTNTGELFF | TGCGCCAGCAGCGCGACAGGGACGAACACCGGGGAGCTGTTTTTT
TRBJ1-5 | - | few | TRBV30 | CAWSVGQYSNQPQHF | TGTGCCTGGAGTGTAGGACAGTATAGCAATCAGCCCCAGCATTTT
TRBJ2-2 | TRBD1 | - | TRBV7-3 | CASSNRDRGIGELFF | TGTGCCAGCAGCAACCGGGACAGGGGGATCGGGGAGCTGTTTTTT
TRBJ1-5 | - | - | TRBV27 | CASSLSGENSNQPQHF | TGTGCCAGCAGTTTATCGGGTGAGAATAGCAATCAGCCTCAGCATTTT
TRBJ2-3 | TRBD1 | few | TRBV5-1 | CASSQMGQGNTDTQYF | TGCGCCAGCAGCCAGATGGGACAGGGGAACACAGATACGCAGTATTTT
TRBJ1-3 | TRBD1 | - | TRBV30 | CAWSGTGGWPGGNTIYF | TGTGCCTGGAGTGGTACAGGGGGCTGGCCGGGTGGAAACACCATATATTTT
TRBJ2-7 | TRBD1 | - | TRBV29-1 | CSVIDRGLSYEQYF | TGCAGCGTTATCGACAGGGGGCTCTCCTACGAGCAGTACTTC
TRBJ2-5 | - | - | TRBV5-1 | CASSVDPQGRGETQYF | TGCGCCAGCAGCGTTGATCCCCAGGGGAGAGGTGAGACCCAGTACTTC
TRBJ2-3 | TRBD2 | - | TRBV9 | CASSVGTSSDTQYF | TGTGCCAGCAGCGTTGGGACTAGCTCTGATACGCAGTATTTT
TRBJ1-2 | - | - | TRBV2 | CASSEAVRNYTF | TGTGCCAGCAGTGAAGCCGTCAGAAACTACACCTTC
TRBJ2-2 | - | - | TRBV28 | CASSSLGLANTGELFF | TGTGCCAGCAGTTCCCTGGGGCTAGCGAACACCGGGGAGCTGTTTTTT
TRBJ1-6 | - | - | TRBV9 | CASSVEQINSPLHF | TGTGCCAGCAGCGTAGAACAGATCAATTCACCCCTCCACTTT
TRBJ1-2 | - | few | TRBV6-1 | CASSEESSGRGYTF | TGTGCCAGCAGTGAAGAGTCCAGTGGGCGAGGCTACACCTTC
TRBJ2-1 | TRBD1 | - | TRBV27 | CASSFTFGTGNNEQFF | TGTGCCAGCAGTTTTACATTCGGGACAGGGAACAATGAGCAGTTCTTC
TRBJ1-4 | - | - | TRBV30 | CAWSEGDPEKLFF | TGTGCCTGGAGTGAGGGAGATCCGGAAAAACTGTTTTTT
TRBJ1-5 | - | - | TRBV7-2 | CASSAPGYNQPQHF | TGTGCCAGCAGCGCGCCAGGCTACAATCAGCCCCAGCATTTT
TRBJ1-5 | TRBD1 | - | TRBV27 | CASSPVQGHQPQHF | TGTGCCAGCAGCCCCGTACAGGGGCATCAGCCCCAGCATTTT
TRBJ2-7 | TRBD2 | - | TRBV2 | CASINLAGGGYEQYF | TGTGCCAGCATAAACTTAGCGGGGGGTGGATACGAGCAGTACTTC
TRBJ1-6 | - | once | TRBV10-3 | CAISESRDGNSPLHF | TGTGCCATCAGTGAGTCGCGGGACGGGAATTCACCCCTCCACTTT
TRBJ2-2 | - | - | TRBV2 | CASSDPREGPGELFF | TGTGCCAGCAGTGATCCCAGGGAAGGGCCCGGGGAGCTGTTTTTT
TRBJ2-7 | - | - | TRBV27 | CASGAPAPIYPYEQYF | TGTGCCAGCGGGGCGCCGGCTCCCATCTATCCTTACGAGCAGTACTTC
TRBJ2-7 | - | - | TRBV5-1 | CASSSDREVYEQYF | TGCGCCAGCAGCAGTGACAGGGAGGTCTACGAGCAGTACTTC
TRBJ2-7 | TRBD2 | - | TRBV9 | CASSATSGGTYEQYF | TGTGCCAGCAGCGCGACTAGCGGGGGGACCTACGAGCAGTACTTC
TRBJ2-7 | TRBD1 | - | TRBV27 | CASSPDRQGAEEQYF | TGTGCCAGCAGTCCCGACCGACAGGGGGCGGAGGAGCAGTACTTC
TRBJ2-7 | TRBD2 | - | TRBV30 | CAWSDLAGDSTLEQYF | TGTGCCTGGAGCGACCTAGCGGGAGATAGTACGTTGGAGCAGTACTTC
TRBJ1-6 | - | - | TRBV28 | CASSSHLQGTNSPLHF | TGTGCCAGCAGTTCTCATCTCCAGGGGACGAATTCACCCCTCCACTTT
TRBJ2-7 | TRBD2 | - | TRBV19 | CASSRLAGEGYEQYF | TGTGCCAGTAGCAGACTAGCGGGAGAGGGGTACGAGCAGTACTTC